A selection of T cell receptor beta chains follows, all from one sample in a study of cytomegalovirus exposure and HLA in healthy donors. Assay: immunoSEQ multiplex PCR; the TCRdb copy retains only in-frame clones and omits some. The sample records under 200,000 clones, 70% to 90% being singletons. The source material was PBMCs. The receptors here all came from a man between 18 and 35 years old in good health and CMV-seropositive. Both conserved end residues are part of each CDR3. The D gene is left open where the match is weak. Not every row has a clone size; where given, it reads once, few, many or a size class.

TRBD1 . TRBJ1-2 TRBV27 CASTRTGGFGANYGYTF TGTGCCAGCACCAGGACAGGGGGCTTCGGTGCTAACTATGGCTACACCTTC
TRBD1 . TRBJ2-7 TRBV16 CASSPRDSYEQYF TGTGCCAGCAGCCCCAGGGACAGCTACGAGCAGTACTTC
TRBD1 . TRBJ1-1 TRBV18 CASSPSGTGANTEAFF TGTGCCAGCTCCCCCTCCGGGACAGGGGCGAACACTGAAGCTTTCTTT
TRBD1 . TRBJ2-1 TRBV13 CASSPRGRHNEQFF TGTGCCAGCAGCCCCAGGGGGCGGCACAATGAGCAGTTCTTC
. . TRBJ1-6 TRBV7-9 CASIRSGGDNSPLHF TGTGCCAGCATCCGGTCGGGGGGAGATAATTCACCCCTCCACTTT
TRBD1 . TRBJ1-1 TRBV7-8 CASSLAGTGRGNTEAFF TGTGCCAGCAGCTTAGCAGGGACAGGGAGAGGGAACACTGAAGCTTTCTTT
TRBD1 . TRBJ2-4 TRBV4-1 CASSQDRGQSAKNIQYF TGCGCCAGCAGCCAAGATAGGGGACAGTCAGCCAAAAACATTCAGTACTTC
. . TRBJ1-3 TRBV6-5 CASSGGSFSGNTIYF TGTGCCAGCAGTGGGGGGTCCTTCTCTGGAAACACCATATATTTT
TRBD1 . TRBJ2-7 TRBV5-1 CASSHSGTGTFEQYF TGCGCCAGCAGCCACTCCGGGACAGGGACTTTCGAGCAGTACTTC
. . TRBJ1-5 TRBV7-8 CASSLALSNQPQHF TGTGCCAGCAGCTTAGCTCTGAGCAATCAGCCCCAGCATTTT
. . TRBJ2-7 TRBV20-1 CSARQIYEQYF TGCAGTGCTAGACAGATCTACGAGCAGTACTTC
. . TRBJ2-1 TRBV5-6 CASSLGRRGYNEQFF TGTGCCAGCAGCTTGGGTCGGAGGGGTTACAATGAGCAGTTCTTC
TRBD2 . TRBJ2-7 TRBV9 CASSVGSSGPFYEQYF TGTGCCAGCAGCGTAGGATCTAGCGGCCCTTTCTACGAGCAGTACTTC
. . TRBJ1-1 TRBV6-5 CASMGYTEAFF TGTGCCAGCATGGGCTACACTGAAGCTTTCTTT
. . TRBJ2-3 TRBV7-9 CASSPSLYPDTQYF TGTGCCAGCAGCCCATCACTTTATCCTGATACGCAGTATTTT
. . TRBJ1-6 TRBV19 CASSIPNSPLHF TGTGCCAGTAGTATACCGAATTCACCCCTCCACTTT
TRBD1 . TRBJ1-4 TRBV7-2 CASSRQGGREKLFF TGTGCCAGCAGCCGACAGGGGGGTAGGGAAAAACTGTTTTTT
TRBD2 . TRBJ2-5 TRBV5-1 CASRSVGGSQETQYF TGCGCCAGCAGAAGTGTCGGGGGGAGTCAAGAGACCCAGTACTTC
. once TRBJ2-7 TRBV4-1 CASSQGHLGAYEQYF TGCGCCAGCAGCCAAGGGCACCTAGGTGCCTACGAGCAGTACTTC
TRBD2 . TRBJ2-1 TRBV9 CASSLGTSGVKDEQFF TGTGCCAGCAGCCTAGGGACTAGCGGGGTGAAAGATGAGCAGTTCTTC
TRBD1 . TRBJ2-5 TRBV5-4 CASSYRKSGTGEETQYF TGTGCCAGCAGTTACAGAAAGTCCGGGACAGGGGAGGAGACCCAGTACTTC
TRBD1 . TRBJ1-3 TRBV6-5 CASSYGQASSGNTIYF TGTGCCAGCAGTTACGGACAGGCCTCCTCTGGAAACACCATATATTTT
TRBD2 . TRBJ2-7 TRBV18 CASSPGGGGNEQYF TGTGCCAGCTCACCTGGGGGGGGAGGAAACGAGCAGTACTTC
TRBD1 . TRBJ1-2 TRBV30 CACQDRGGYGYTF TGCGCCTGTCAGGACAGGGGGGGCTATGGCTACACCTTC
. few TRBJ1-4 TRBV18 CASSPGVRGEKLFF TGTGCCAGCTCACCAGGAGTAAGAGGTGAAAAACTGTTTTTT